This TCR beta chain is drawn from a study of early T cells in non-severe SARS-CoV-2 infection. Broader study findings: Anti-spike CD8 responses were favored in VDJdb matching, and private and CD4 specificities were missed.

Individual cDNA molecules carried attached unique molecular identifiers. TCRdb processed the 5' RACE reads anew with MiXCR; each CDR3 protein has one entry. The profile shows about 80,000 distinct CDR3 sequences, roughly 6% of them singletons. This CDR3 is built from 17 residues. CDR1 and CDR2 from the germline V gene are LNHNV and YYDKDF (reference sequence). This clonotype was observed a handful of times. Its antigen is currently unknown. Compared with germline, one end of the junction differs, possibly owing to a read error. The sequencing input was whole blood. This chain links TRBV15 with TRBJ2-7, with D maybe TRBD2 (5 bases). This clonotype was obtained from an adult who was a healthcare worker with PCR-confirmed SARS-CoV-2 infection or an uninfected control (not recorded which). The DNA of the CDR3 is TGTGCCACCAGCGGAGATAATAAGCGGACCTCCGTGTACGAGCAGTACTTC. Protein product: CATSGDNKRTSVYEQYF.